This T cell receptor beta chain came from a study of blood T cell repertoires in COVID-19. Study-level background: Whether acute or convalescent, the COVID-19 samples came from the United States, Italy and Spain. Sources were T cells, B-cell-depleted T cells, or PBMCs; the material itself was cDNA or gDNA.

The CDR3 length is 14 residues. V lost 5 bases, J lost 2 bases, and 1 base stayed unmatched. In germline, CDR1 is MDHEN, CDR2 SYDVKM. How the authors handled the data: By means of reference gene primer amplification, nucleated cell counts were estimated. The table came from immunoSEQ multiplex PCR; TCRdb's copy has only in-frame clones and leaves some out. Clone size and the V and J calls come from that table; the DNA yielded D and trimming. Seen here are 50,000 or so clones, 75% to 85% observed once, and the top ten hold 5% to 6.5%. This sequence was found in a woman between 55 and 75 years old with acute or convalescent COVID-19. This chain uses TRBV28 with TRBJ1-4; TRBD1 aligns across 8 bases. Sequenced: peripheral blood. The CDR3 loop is CASSAGGTNEKLFF. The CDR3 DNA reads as TGTGCCAGCAGTGCAGGGGGCACTAATGAAAAACTGTTTTTT.